A selection of T cell receptor beta chains follows, all from one sample in a study of cytomegalovirus exposure and HLA in healthy donors. Using immunoSEQ multiplex PCR, the repertoire was profiled, and TCRdb retains in-frame clones only, with some absent. This table holds 150,000 to 200,000 clones, around 68% found once. The sequenced material came from PBMCs. These receptors were obtained from a woman between 35 and 50 years old in good health and CMV-seropositive. CDR3s include the opening cysteine and the closing phenylalanine or tryptophan. The D gene is left open where the match is weak. Size is stated for part of the rows, as once, few or many counts, or as a class when the clone is expanded.

>TRBV7-2|-|14|few|TRBJ2-5
CASSLALVRETQYF
TGTGCCAGCAGCTTAGCGCTAGTTCGAGAGACCCAGTACTTC
>TRBV5-8|-|16|-|TRBJ1-1
CASSLGRWGTYTEAFF
TGTGCCAGCAGCTTGGGACGGTGGGGGACTTACACTGAAGCTTTCTTT
>TRBV5-4|TRBD2|16|-|TRBJ2-1
CASSMSGDTIYNEQFF
TGTGCCAGCAGCATGAGCGGGGATACTATCTACAATGAGCAGTTCTTC
>TRBV4-3|-|16|few|TRBJ1-4
CASSPGSRHLNEKLFF
TGCGCCAGCAGCCCGGGGTCCAGGCACCTTAATGAAAAACTGTTTTTT
>TRBV28|-|12|-|TRBJ1-1
CASRQTGKEAFF
TGTGCCAGCAGACAGACAGGTAAAGAAGCTTTCTTT
>TRBV19|-|12|-|TRBJ1-2
CASSSGGFGYTF
TGTGCCAGTAGTTCGGGGGGCTTTGGCTACACCTTC
>TRBV2|TRBD1|14|-|TRBJ2-7
CASNPGQGTYEQYF
TGTGCCAGCAACCCGGGACAGGGTACCTACGAGCAGTACTTC
>TRBV6-1|TRBD2|14|-|TRBJ2-5
CASSGGGRSETQYF
TGTGCCAGCAGTGGGGGGGGGAGGTCGGAGACCCAGTACTTC
>TRBV15|-|14|-|TRBJ1-2
CATSSHRLDYGYTF
TGTGCCACCAGCAGTCATAGACTCGACTATGGCTACACCTTC
>TRBV7-9|-|12|few|TRBJ2-7
CASSLGQDEQYF
TGTGCCAGCAGCTTAGGACAGGACGAGCAGTACTTC
>TRBV2|-|11|-|TRBJ2-3
CASRAADTQYF
TGTGCCAGCAGAGCCGCAGATACGCAGTATTTT
>TRBV23-1|TRBD1|15|-|TRBJ2-7
CASSQSTQGFYEQYF
TGCGCCAGCAGTCAATCGACACAGGGGTTCTACGAGCAGTACTTC
>TRBV7-2|-|13|few|TRBJ1-1
CASSLDRNTEAFF
TGTGCCAGCAGCTTAGACAGGAACACTGAAGCTTTCTTT
>TRBV4-3|-|16|-|TRBJ2-2
CASSQEGGQSTGELFF
TGCGCCAGCAGCCAAGAGGGGGGTCAGTCCACCGGGGAGCTGTTTTTT
>TRBV7-9|TRBD2|16|-|TRBJ2-3
CASSRLADGYTDTQYF
TGTGCCAGCAGCAGACTAGCGGACGGATACACAGATACGCAGTATTTT
>TRBV18|TRBD2|15|-|TRBJ2-1
CASSELAGEFNEQFF
TGTGCCAGCTCAGAACTAGCGGGAGAGTTCAATGAGCAGTTCTTC
>TRBV7-8|-|15|-|TRBJ2-1
CASSPEVLAYNEQFF
TGTGCCAGCAGTCCTGAGGTCCTTGCCTACAATGAGCAGTTCTTC
>TRBV19|TRBD1|17|-|TRBJ1-4
CASSAWDRGLPNEKLFF
TGTGCCAGTAGTGCCTGGGACAGGGGACTACCTAATGAAAAACTGTTTTTT
>TRBV7-3|-|13|-|TRBJ2-1
CASSPRASDEQFF
TGTGCCAGCAGCCCACGGGCTAGCGATGAGCAGTTCTTC
>TRBV11-2|-|15|-|TRBJ2-7
CASSPGGQPHRPQYF
TGTGCCAGCAGCCCGGGGGGACAACCACATCGCCCTCAGTACTTC
>TRBV6-1|-|14|-|TRBJ2-7
CATLRIGSSYEQYF
TGTGCCACCCTCCGAATAGGGAGCTCCTACGAGCAGTACTTC